Below are 18 T cell receptor beta chains sequenced from a single sample in a study of blood T cell repertoires in COVID-19. The assay was immunoSEQ multiplex PCR, and TCRdb's table has in-frame clones only and misses some. Among 120,000 to 150,000 clones listed, about four fifths were seen once. Sequencing was performed on peripheral blood. The receptors shown here come from a human donor in a cohort sampled during active COVID-19.

The V and J genes are TRBV19 and TRBJ2-5, with TRBD2 identical over 8 bases. This CDR3 is built from 17 residues. CDR1 is LNHDA, CDR2 SQIVND, per germline (reference sequence). The V segment lost 6 bases and the J segment 3 bases; nucleotides outside the gene matches: 15. Here the CDR3 DNA reads TGTGCCAGTAGGGGTCGGGGGCATTTGCGGGAGGAAGAGACCCAGTACTTC. This sequence encodes CASRGRGHLREEETQYF.

The chain couples TRBV7-9 to TRBJ1-1, with TRBD1 identical over 7 bases. This CDR3 has 13 amino acids. The V gene's germline CDR1 is SEHNR and CDR2 FQNEAQ (reference sequence). J lost 8 bases, V lost 1 base, and 4 bases had no gene match. The CDR3: CASSLGEGGEAFF. CDR3 DNA: TGTGCCAGCAGCTTAGGTGAAGGGGGCGAAGCTTTCTTT. The full variable domain, with the rest looked up from reference TRBV7-9 and TRBJ1-1, is DTGVSQNPRHKITKRGQNVTFRCDPISEHNRLYWYRQTLGQGPEFLTYFQNEAQLEKSRLLSDRFSAERPKGSFSTLEIQRTEQGDSAMYLCASSLGEGGEAFFGQGTRLTVV.

This chain uses TRBV6-1 with TRBJ2-5; TRBD2 matches at 9 bases. The trim removed 4 bases at V and 3 bases at J, leaving 15 bases unmatched. The CDR3 runs 18 residues. The germline V gene has CDR1 MNHNS and CDR2 SASEGT. The CDR3, as DNA: TGTGCCAGCAGTGTACTAGCGGGTCCGCGCCCGAAGGAAGAGACCCAGTACTTC. It translates to CASSVLAGPRPKEETQYF.

The chain combines TRBV19 with TRBJ2-5, with 9 bases lining up with TRBD1. The germline V gene has CDR1 LNHDA and CDR2 SQIVND (reference sequence). With V trimmed by 5 bases and J by 3 bases, 4 bases remained unmatched. This CDR3 is built from 14 residues. CDR3 nucleotide sequence: TGTGCCAGTAGTGGAAGACAGGGGGAAGAGACCCAGTACTTC. Its translation is CASSGRQGEETQYF.

The rearrangement links TRBV3-1 (or the pseudogene TRBV3-2) to TRBJ2-7; 12 nucleotides match TRBD2. Germline loops: CDR1 LGHDT, CDR2 YNNKEL (reference sequence). V trimming: 4 bases; J trimming: 2 bases; junction bases outside the gene matches: 3. The CDR3 sequence is 15 residues long. The CDR3 region has the DNA TGTGCCAGCAGCCTCGGACTAGCGGGGACCTACGAGCAGTACTTC. This codes for CASSLGLAGTYEQYF.

The chain combines TRBV2 with TRBJ2-2; 8 nucleotides align to TRBD1. The CDR3 extends over 15 amino acids. CDR1 SNHLY and CDR2 FYNNEI come from the germline V gene. V was pared by 5 bases and J by 4 bases, with 6 bases of the junction left unmatched. The CDR3 sequence: CASSLRGPGTGELFF. DNA of the CDR3: TGTGCCAGCAGTCTCAGGGGGCCGGGCACCGGGGAGCTGTTTTTT.

This rearrangement joins TRBV28 to TRBJ2-7; 11 positions match TRBD1. Germline values: CDR1 MDHEN, CDR2 SYDVKM. This CDR3 contains 15 residues. The V segment lost 5 bases and the J segment 3 bases; nucleotides outside the gene matches: 6. The CDR3: CASSAPGTGGYEQYV. The CDR3 nucleotides read TGTGCCAGCAGTGCCCCCGGGACAGGGGGCTACGAGCAGTACGTC.

For the CDR3, the DNA is TGTGCCAGCAGTACCGGGACAGCCGTTCTCTATGGCTACACCTTC. As protein: CASSTGTAVLYGYTF. V and J are TRBV6-5 and TRBJ1-2; TRBD1 matches 7 bases. This CDR3 contains 15 residues. V shed 5 bases and J 4 bases; nucleotides not matched to a gene: 10. Per germline, CDR1 MNHEY and CDR2 SVGAGI.

CDR3 nucleotide sequence: TGTGCCAGCAGCCTGGACGATCGGGGAGTGAAAGCTTTCTTT. Amino acid sequence: CASSLDDRGVKAFF. The J gene is TRBJ1-1, the V gene TRBV6-5; D is unclear. V lost 6 bases and J 9 bases, leaving 20 bases between the germline ends. This CDR3 contains 14 residues. The germline gives CDR1 MNHEY, CDR2 SVGAGI.

This clone was recorded a few times. The V call is TRBV11-3, the J call TRBJ2-7; 8 positions match TRBD1. The V segment lost 1 base and the J segment 7 bases; nucleotides outside the gene matches: 6. The CDR3 sequence is 14 residues long. Germline CDR1 and CDR2: SGHNT and YENEEA. The CDR3 spells CASSLGGQVGEQYF. CDR3 nucleotides: TGTGCCAGCAGCTTAGGGGGACAGGTTGGAGAGCAGTACTTC.

V is TRBV6-5 and J is TRBJ2-2; 10 bases align to TRBD1. The CDR3 loop spans 15 amino acids. Germline-derived CDR1 and CDR2 are MNHEY and SVGAGI. The junction had 2 bases not matched to a gene; V was cut back by 4 bases and J by 3 bases. The chain's CDR3 is CASSSGTGDTGELFF. CDR3 sequence (DNA): TGTGCCAGCAGTTCCGGGACAGGGGACACCGGGGAGCTGTTTTTT.

This chain links TRBV18 with TRBJ2-7; 9 bases are a match to TRBD1. Germline CDR1 is KGHSH and CDR2 is LQKENI. Trimming cost V 2 bases and J 0 bases; bases outside gene matches: 2. CDR3 size: 15 residues. In DNA, the CDR3 is TGTGCCAGCTCACCAACAGGGGGCCTCTCCTACGAGCAGTACGTC. Its protein is CASSPTGGLSYEQYV.

The V call is TRBV2, the J call TRBJ2-5, with 8 bases identical to TRBD2. Germline CDR1 is SNHLY and CDR2 is FYNNEI. The CDR3 length is 15 residues. V lost 8 bases, J lost 2 bases, and 10 bases stayed unmatched. The CDR3 DNA reads as TGTGCCAGCGGCGATCAAACTAGCGGACAAGAGACCCAGTACTTC. Protein sequence: CASGDQTSGQETQYF. Drawing the rest from reference TRBV2 and TRBJ2-5, the complete variable domain is EPEVTQTPSHQVTQMGQEVILRCVPISNHLYFYWYRQILGQKVEFLVSFYNNEISEKSEIFDDQFSVERPDGSNFTLKIRSTKLEDSAMYFCASGDQTSGQETQYFGPGTRLLVL.

V is TRBV4-1 and J is TRBJ2-1, with 10 positions matching TRBD2. The CDR3 is 16 residues long. Germline CDR1 reads MGHRA; CDR2 reads YSYEKL. J was trimmed by 4 bases and V by 0 bases; bases with no gene match: 3. The CDR3 DNA reads as TGCGCCAGCAGCCAAGAAGCTAGCGGGGGATACAATGAGCAGTTCTTC. Amino acids: CASSQEASGGYNEQFF.

V is TRBV12-3 or TRBV12-4 and J is TRBJ1-2, with D tentatively TRBD1 (5 bases). Trimming left V 1 base short and J 7 bases short, with 10 bases between. CDR3 length: 13 amino acids. CDR3 residues: CASSLGQGFGYTF. DNA for the CDR3: TGTGCCAGCAGTTTAGGGCAGGGTTTTGGCTACACCTTC.

The chain joins TRBV6-2 or TRBV6-3 to TRBJ2-5; 10 bases are shared with TRBD2. The CDR3 is 17 amino acids. Germline V gene data show CDR1 as MNHEY and CDR2 as SVGEGT. Trimming took 2 bases from V and 4 from J; bases not matched to a gene: 10. CDR3 residues: CASSYGLATSGSETQYF. CDR3 sequence (DNA): TGTGCCAGCAGTTACGGCTTGGCGACTAGCGGGTCAGAGACCCAGTACTTC.

A remark on this clone: Other DNA sequences within the sample encode an identical CDR3. The rearrangement joins TRBV12-3 or TRBV12-4 to TRBJ2-7; TRBD1 matches at 7 bases. The CDR3 extends over 13 amino acids. V lost 1 base to trimming and J lost 5 bases; unmatched junction nucleotides: 2. CDR3 in amino acids: CASSLDRGDEQYF. The CDR3, as DNA: TGTGCCAGCAGTTTAGACAGGGGAGACGAGCAGTACTTC.

The chain is built from TRBV7-8 and TRBJ2-1; 8 bases match TRBD2. This CDR3 has 16 residues. CDR1 SGHVS and CDR2 FQNEAQ come from the germline V gene. J gave up 5 bases and V 1 base, and 7 bases lay outside the gene matches. CDR3 residues: CASSLGDGGAHNEQFF. For the CDR3, the DNA is TGTGCCAGCAGCTTAGGTGACGGGGGGGCCCACAATGAGCAGTTCTTC. The variable domain in full, completed from reference TRBV7-8 and TRBJ2-1, reads GAGVSQSPRYKVAKRGQDVALRCDPISGHVSLFWYQQALGQGPEFLTYFQNEAQLDKSGLPSDRFFAERPEGSVSTLKIQRTQQEDSAVYLCASSLGDGGAHNEQFFGPGTRLTVL.